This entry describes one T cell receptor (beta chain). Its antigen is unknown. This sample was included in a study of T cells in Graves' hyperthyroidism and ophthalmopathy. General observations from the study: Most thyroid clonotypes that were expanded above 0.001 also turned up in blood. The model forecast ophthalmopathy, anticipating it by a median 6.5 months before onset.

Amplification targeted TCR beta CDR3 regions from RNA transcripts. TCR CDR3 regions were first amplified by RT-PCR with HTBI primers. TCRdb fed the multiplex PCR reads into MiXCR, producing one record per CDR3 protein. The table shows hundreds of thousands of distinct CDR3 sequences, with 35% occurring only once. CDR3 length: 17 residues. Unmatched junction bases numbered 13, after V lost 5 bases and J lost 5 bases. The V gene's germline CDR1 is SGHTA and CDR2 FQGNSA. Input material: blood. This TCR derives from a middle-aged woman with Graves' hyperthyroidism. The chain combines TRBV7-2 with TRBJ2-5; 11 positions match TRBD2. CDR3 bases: TGTGCCAGCAGCGGTAGACTAGCGGGACTTTGGTCCGAGACCCAGTACTTC. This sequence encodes CASSGRLAGLWSETQYF.